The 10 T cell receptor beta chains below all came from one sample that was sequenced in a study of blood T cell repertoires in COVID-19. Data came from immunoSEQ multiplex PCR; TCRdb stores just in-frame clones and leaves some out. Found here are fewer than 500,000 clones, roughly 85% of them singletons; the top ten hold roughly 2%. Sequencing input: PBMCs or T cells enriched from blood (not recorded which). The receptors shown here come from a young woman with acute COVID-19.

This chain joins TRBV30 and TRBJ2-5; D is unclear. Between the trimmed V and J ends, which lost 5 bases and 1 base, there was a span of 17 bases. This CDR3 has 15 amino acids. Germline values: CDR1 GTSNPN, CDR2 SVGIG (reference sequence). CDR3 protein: CAWESEALTQETQYF. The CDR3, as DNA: TGTGCCTGGGAGTCAGAGGCCCTCACCCAAGAGACCCAGTACTTC.

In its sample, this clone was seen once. The chain's CDR3 is CASSSTVYGYTF. The CDR3 bases are TGTGCCAGCAGCTCGACAGTCTATGGCTACACCTTC. The V gene is TRBV11-2, the J gene TRBJ1-2, with TRBD1 as a possible D gene (5 bases). The V end was cut by 4 bases, the J end by 4 bases, with 7 bases between. In germline, CDR1 is SGHAT, CDR2 FQNNGV. This CDR3 has 12 amino acids.

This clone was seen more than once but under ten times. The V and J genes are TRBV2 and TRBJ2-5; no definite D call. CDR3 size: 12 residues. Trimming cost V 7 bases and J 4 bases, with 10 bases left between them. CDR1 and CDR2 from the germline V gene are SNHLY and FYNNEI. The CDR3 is CASMRHRETQYF. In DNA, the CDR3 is TGTGCCAGCATGAGACACCGAGAGACCCAGTACTTC.

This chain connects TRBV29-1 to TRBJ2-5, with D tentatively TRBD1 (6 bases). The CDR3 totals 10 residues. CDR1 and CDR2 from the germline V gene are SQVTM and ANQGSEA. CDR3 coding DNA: TGCAGTACAGGGCAAGAGACCCAGTACTTC. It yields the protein CSTGQETQYF.

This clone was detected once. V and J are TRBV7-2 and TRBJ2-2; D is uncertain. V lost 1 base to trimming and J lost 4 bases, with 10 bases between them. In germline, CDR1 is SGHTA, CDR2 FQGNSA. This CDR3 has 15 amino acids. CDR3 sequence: CASSLDSISTGELFF. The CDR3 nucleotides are TGTGCCAGCAGCTTAGACTCGATTAGCACCGGGGAGCTGTTTTTT.

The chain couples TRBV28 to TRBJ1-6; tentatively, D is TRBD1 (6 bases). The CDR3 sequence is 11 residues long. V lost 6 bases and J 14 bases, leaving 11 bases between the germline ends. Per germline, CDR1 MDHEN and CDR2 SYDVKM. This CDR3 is CASSLEGALHF. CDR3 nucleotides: TGTGCCAGCAGCCTCGAGGGGGCCCTCCACTTT.

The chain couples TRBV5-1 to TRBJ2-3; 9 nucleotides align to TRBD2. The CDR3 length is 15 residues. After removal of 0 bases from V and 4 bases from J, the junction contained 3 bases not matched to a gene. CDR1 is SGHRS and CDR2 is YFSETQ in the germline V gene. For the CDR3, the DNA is TGCGCCAGCAGCTTGGAGCGGGGGGCCCCAGATACGCAGTATTTT. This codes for CASSLERGAPDTQYF.

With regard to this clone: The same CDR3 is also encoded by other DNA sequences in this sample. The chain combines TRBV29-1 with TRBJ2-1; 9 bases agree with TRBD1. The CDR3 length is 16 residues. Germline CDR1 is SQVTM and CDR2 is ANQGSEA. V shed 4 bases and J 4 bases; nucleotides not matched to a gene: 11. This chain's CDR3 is CSVVGWGTGLYNEQFF. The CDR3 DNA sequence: TGCAGCGTTGTAGGGTGGGGGACAGGGTTGTACAATGAGCAGTTCTTC.

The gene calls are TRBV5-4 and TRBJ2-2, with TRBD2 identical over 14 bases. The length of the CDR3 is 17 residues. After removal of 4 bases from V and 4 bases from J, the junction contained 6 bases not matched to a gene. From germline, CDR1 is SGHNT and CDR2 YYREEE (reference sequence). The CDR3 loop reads CASSPGTSGRVTGELFF. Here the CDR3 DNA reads TGTGCCAGCAGCCCAGGGACTAGCGGGAGAGTCACCGGGGAGCTGTTTTTT.

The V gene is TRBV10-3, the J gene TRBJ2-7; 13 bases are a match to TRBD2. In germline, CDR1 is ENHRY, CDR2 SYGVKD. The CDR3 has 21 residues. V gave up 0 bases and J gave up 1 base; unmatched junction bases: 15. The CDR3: CAISESWTSGRKIAVSYEQYF. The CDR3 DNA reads TGTGCCATCAGTGAGTCGTGGACTAGCGGGAGAAAAATAGCCGTGTCCTACGAGCAGTACTTC.